The rows below give T cell receptor beta chains drawn from one sample of a study of metastatic and nonmetastatic thyroid tumors. MiXCR re-clonotyped the PCR reads for TCRdb. The sample carries approximately 28,000 clones, about 24% recorded once. The sequenced sample consisted of blood. These receptors all stem from a female donor with papillary thyroid cancer or a benign thyroid nodule (not recorded which). Some clones in this sample may be carry-over from other donors' samples. Both conserved end residues are part of each CDR3. Each record gives: V gene, D gene, J gene, clone size, CDR3 DNA, CDR3 protein. A D gene is named only where the DNA matches it firmly. Expanded clones are given a class, and other clones once, few, many or no size at all.

V gene: TRBV6-5
D gene: .
J gene: TRBJ1-6
clone size: medium-sized
CDR3 DNA: TGTGCCAGCAGTTACGGGGCAGGGGCGGGTAATTCACCCCTCCACTTT
CDR3 protein: CASSYGAGAGNSPLHF

V gene: TRBV7-2
D gene: .
J gene: TRBJ2-1
clone size: .
CDR3 DNA: TGTGCCAGCAGCCGTAAAGGGTACAATGAGCAGTTCTTC
CDR3 protein: CASSRKGYNEQFF

V gene: TRBV12-3/TRBV12-4
D gene: .
J gene: TRBJ1-1
clone size: few
CDR3 DNA: TGTGCCAGCGGTTTGCTGGGAGGAACTGAAGCTTTCTTT
CDR3 protein: CASGLLGGTEAFF

V gene: TRBV6-1
D gene: TRBD2
J gene: TRBJ2-2
clone size: hyperexpanded
CDR3 DNA: TGTGCCAGTTATAGCGGGGACACCGGGGAGCTGTTTTTT
CDR3 protein: CASYSGDTGELFF

V gene: TRBV7-2
D gene: TRBD1
J gene: TRBJ2-1
clone size: many
CDR3 DNA: TGTGCCAGCAGCTCTGACAGGGGCTCCTACAATGAGCAGTTCTTC
CDR3 protein: CASSSDRGSYNEQFF

V gene: TRBV2
D gene: TRBD1
J gene: TRBJ1-5
clone size: many
CDR3 DNA: TGTGCCGGGGGGGGACAGGTCAATCAGCCCCAGCATTTT
CDR3 protein: CAGGGQVNQPQHF

V gene: TRBV11-1
D gene: TRBD1
J gene: TRBJ2-7
clone size: .
CDR3 DNA: TGTGCCAGCACTATCACAACGGGGCAGGGGGATTTCGACGAGCAGTACTTC
CDR3 protein: CASTITTGQGDFDEQYF

V gene: TRBV30
D gene: TRBD2
J gene: TRBJ2-3
clone size: many
CDR3 DNA: TGTGCCTGGACACTAGCGGGAACGGATACGCAGTATTTT
CDR3 protein: CAWTLAGTDTQYF

V gene: TRBV7-2
D gene: .
J gene: TRBJ1-5
clone size: .
CDR3 DNA: TGTGCCAGCAGCACCCCGGGACTTAGCAATCAGCCGCAGCATTTT
CDR3 protein: CASSTPGLSNQPQHF

V gene: TRBV19
D gene: TRBD2
J gene: TRBJ2-7
clone size: .
CDR3 DNA: TGTGCCAGTAGTATCAGTGGTTCCGGGACTAGGAGGGAGCAGTACTTC
CDR3 protein: CASSISGSGTRREQYF

V gene: TRBV10-3
D gene: TRBD2
J gene: TRBJ2-7
clone size: few
CDR3 DNA: TGTGCCATCAGTTATAGGACTAGCGGTAGCGTTTACGAGCAGTACTTC
CDR3 protein: CAISYRTSGSVYEQYF

V gene: TRBV5-6
D gene: .
J gene: TRBJ2-1
clone size: .
CDR3 DNA: TGTGCCAGCAGCTGGGACACGTCCTCGAATGAGCAGTTCTTC
CDR3 protein: CASSWDTSSNEQFF

V gene: TRBV5-1
D gene: .
J gene: TRBJ2-2
clone size: .
CDR3 DNA: TGCGCCAGCAGCTTGGGTGACACCGGGGAGCTGTTTTTT
CDR3 protein: CASSLGDTGELFF

V gene: TRBV11-1
D gene: TRBD1
J gene: TRBJ1-1
clone size: many
CDR3 DNA: TGTGCCAGCAGCTCCCTTGGTTCCAGGGGGGACACTGAAGCTTTCTTT
CDR3 protein: CASSSLGSRGDTEAFF

V gene: TRBV27
D gene: .
J gene: TRBJ2-7
clone size: few
CDR3 DNA: TGTGCCAGCAGGGGGGGAGTCGTTGGGCGAAAGAGCTCCTACGAGCAGTACTTC
CDR3 protein: CASRGGVVGRKSSYEQYF

V gene: TRBV28
D gene: .
J gene: TRBJ1-2
clone size: few
CDR3 DNA: TGTGCCAGCAGTTTACCTATAAGCGGCTATGGCTACACCTTC
CDR3 protein: CASSLPISGYGYTF

V gene: TRBV20-1
D gene: TRBD2
J gene: TRBJ2-7
clone size: medium-sized
CDR3 DNA: TGCAGTGCTAGAGAGGGGGACTATCGGAGGCAGTACTTC
CDR3 protein: CSAREGDYRRQYF

V gene: TRBV7-6
D gene: .
J gene: TRBJ2-3
clone size: .
CDR3 DNA: TGTGCCAGCAGCACCTTAGCGGTAGATACGCAGTATTTT
CDR3 protein: CASSTLAVDTQYF

V gene: TRBV5-1
D gene: .
J gene: TRBJ2-5
clone size: .
CDR3 DNA: TGCGCCAGCAACGGCCAGAACCAAGAAACCCAGTACTTC
CDR3 protein: CASNGQNQETQYF

V gene: TRBV5-1
D gene: .
J gene: TRBJ1-1
clone size: many
CDR3 DNA: TGCGCCAGCAGCTTGGCGCGCCCTTGGACTGAAGCTTTCTTT
CDR3 protein: CASSLARPWTEAFF

V gene: TRBV2
D gene: TRBD1
J gene: TRBJ2-1
clone size: many
CDR3 DNA: TGTGCCAGCAGTTTGGACAGGGGGCCCGATGAGCAGTTCTTC
CDR3 protein: CASSLDRGPDEQFF

V gene: TRBV30
D gene: .
J gene: TRBJ2-7
clone size: medium-sized
CDR3 DNA: TGTGCCTGGAGTGTACAGGGTTACGAGCAGTACTTC
CDR3 protein: CAWSVQGYEQYF

V gene: TRBV12-5
D gene: .
J gene: TRBJ2-1
clone size: many
CDR3 DNA: TGTGCTAGTGCCCTCCCCCGGAGCTCCTACAATGAGCAGTTCTTC
CDR3 protein: CASALPRSSYNEQFF

V gene: TRBV6-5
D gene: TRBD2
J gene: TRBJ2-1
clone size: few
CDR3 DNA: TGTGCCAGCAGTTTTAGCGGGGGTGGGAATGAGCAGTTCTTC
CDR3 protein: CASSFSGGGNEQFF

V gene: TRBV6-5
D gene: .
J gene: TRBJ2-3
clone size: .
CDR3 DNA: TGTGCCAGCAGTTACTCGAGCGTCAGCACAGATACGCAGTATTTT
CDR3 protein: CASSYSSVSTDTQYF

V gene: TRBV20-1
D gene: .
J gene: TRBJ2-7
clone size: few
CDR3 DNA: TGCAGTGCTAGAGATAGGACGGATACCTACGAGCAGTACTTC
CDR3 protein: CSARDRTDTYEQYF

V gene: TRBV18
D gene: .
J gene: TRBJ2-7
clone size: many
CDR3 DNA: TGTGCCAGCTCACCACAGGAGAGGGCGCCGACCTACGAGCAGTACTTC
CDR3 protein: CASSPQERAPTYEQYF

V gene: TRBV5-1
D gene: TRBD1
J gene: TRBJ2-5
clone size: .
CDR3 DNA: TGCGCCAGCAGAATAGGGACAGAAGAGACCCAGTACTTC
CDR3 protein: CASRIGTEETQYF

V gene: TRBV18
D gene: TRBD1
J gene: TRBJ1-4
clone size: many
CDR3 DNA: TGTGCCAGCTCAACTTTCCGGACAGGGAGAATCGAAAAACTGTTTTTT
CDR3 protein: CASSTFRTGRIEKLFF

V gene: TRBV2
D gene: TRBD1
J gene: TRBJ2-1
clone size: few
CDR3 DNA: TGCGCCATCAAAGGACAGGGGGTGAGCAATGAGCAGTTCTTC
CDR3 protein: CAIKGQGVSNEQFF

V gene: TRBV6-4
D gene: .
J gene: TRBJ2-2
clone size: .
CDR3 DNA: TGTGCCAGCAGTTCCCTAGTGTGGGCCGGGGAACTGTTTTTT
CDR3 protein: CASSSLVWAGELFF

V gene: TRBV20-1
D gene: .
J gene: TRBJ2-1
clone size: .
CDR3 DNA: TGCAGTGCTAGAGGAGGATGGGACGGATTAAACAATGAGCAGTTCTTC
CDR3 protein: CSARGGWDGLNNEQFF

V gene: TRBV6-2/TRBV6-3
D gene: .
J gene: TRBJ2-1
clone size: .
CDR3 DNA: TGTGCCAGCAGTTACGACGGGGGCTCCTACAATGAGCAGTTCTTC
CDR3 protein: CASSYDGGSYNEQFF

V gene: TRBV5-4
D gene: .
J gene: TRBJ2-1
clone size: .
CDR3 DNA: TGTGCCAGCATCCCCCTAAGAGAGCAGTTCTTC
CDR3 protein: CASIPLREQFF

V gene: TRBV25-1
D gene: .
J gene: TRBJ1-1
clone size: few
CDR3 DNA: TGTGCCAGCAGTCCAATGGGCTCAATGAACACTGAAGCTTTCTTT
CDR3 protein: CASSPMGSMNTEAFF

V gene: TRBV7-2
D gene: TRBD1
J gene: TRBJ2-7
clone size: .
CDR3 DNA: TGTGCCAGCAGCTTACAAACCGGGACAGCATACGAGCAGTACTTC
CDR3 protein: CASSLQTGTAYEQYF

V gene: TRBV6-6
D gene: TRBD2
J gene: TRBJ2-7
clone size: .
CDR3 DNA: TGTGCCAGCAGTTACTCGACGGGGGGGTTCACGTACTTC
CDR3 protein: CASSYSTGGFTYF

V gene: TRBV30
D gene: TRBD1
J gene: TRBJ2-5
clone size: many
CDR3 DNA: TGTGCCTGGAGTGTACCCCCTCGACAGGGACAAGAGACCCAGTACTTC
CDR3 protein: CAWSVPPRQGQETQYF

V gene: TRBV25-1
D gene: TRBD1
J gene: TRBJ1-4
clone size: .
CDR3 DNA: TGTGCCAGCAGGGGGGACAGGAGTAATGAAAAACTGTTTTTT
CDR3 protein: CASRGDRSNEKLFF

V gene: TRBV30
D gene: .
J gene: TRBJ1-3
clone size: few
CDR3 DNA: TGTGCCTGGGCAGCTCGACAGGTCGGTGGAAACACCATATATTTT
CDR3 protein: CAWAARQVGGNTIYF

V gene: TRBV20-1
D gene: .
J gene: TRBJ2-4
clone size: many
CDR3 DNA: TGCAGTGCTCGGACGGCAGCGACGAACATTCAGTACTTC
CDR3 protein: CSARTAATNIQYF

V gene: TRBV12-3/TRBV12-4
D gene: .
J gene: TRBJ2-3
clone size: few
CDR3 DNA: TGTGCCAGCAAGACACAGGGCATATATACGCAGTATTTT
CDR3 protein: CASKTQGIYTQYF

V gene: TRBV11-2
D gene: .
J gene: TRBJ2-6
clone size: .
CDR3 DNA: TGTGCCAGCAGCCCATACTCTGGGGCCAACGTCCTGACTTTC
CDR3 protein: CASSPYSGANVLTF

V gene: TRBV7-6
D gene: .
J gene: TRBJ2-1
clone size: many
CDR3 DNA: TGTGCCAGCAGCCGCGACAATGAGCAGTTCTTC
CDR3 protein: CASSRDNEQFF

V gene: TRBV27
D gene: .
J gene: TRBJ1-1
clone size: many
CDR3 DNA: TGTGCCAGCCGGAGTTGGGAGGGACTCATGAACACTGAAGCTTTCTTT
CDR3 protein: CASRSWEGLMNTEAFF

V gene: TRBV27
D gene: TRBD1
J gene: TRBJ2-3
clone size: .
CDR3 DNA: TGTGCCAGCAGTGCAGGGACAGGGAGACACACAGATACGCAGTATTTT
CDR3 protein: CASSAGTGRHTDTQYF

V gene: TRBV20-1
D gene: .
J gene: TRBJ2-7
clone size: .
CDR3 DNA: TGCAGTGCTAGAGAGGCCGGCGCCTACGAGCAGTACTTC
CDR3 protein: CSAREAGAYEQYF

V gene: TRBV19
D gene: .
J gene: TRBJ2-3
clone size: many
CDR3 DNA: TGTGCCAGTAGTGTTAAAAGCGGTTCAGATACGCAGTATTTT
CDR3 protein: CASSVKSGSDTQYF

V gene: TRBV20-1
D gene: .
J gene: TRBJ2-7
clone size: .
CDR3 DNA: TGCAGTGCTAGCGGGGAATCCACGATCTACGAGCAGTACTTC
CDR3 protein: CSASGESTIYEQYF

V gene: TRBV5-4
D gene: TRBD2
J gene: TRBJ2-3
clone size: .
CDR3 DNA: TGTGCCAGCAGCTCCAGACTAGCGGGAGTTGTAGATACGCAGTATTTT
CDR3 protein: CASSSRLAGVVDTQYF

V gene: TRBV19
D gene: .
J gene: TRBJ1-6
clone size: few
CDR3 DNA: TGTGCCAGTAGTTCACCCCTCCACTTT
CDR3 protein: CASSSPLHF

V gene: TRBV5-1
D gene: .
J gene: TRBJ2-2
clone size: many
CDR3 DNA: TGCGCCAGCAGCTTGGCAGGGAGATCGAACACCGGGGAGCTGTTTTTT
CDR3 protein: CASSLAGRSNTGELFF

V gene: TRBV6-1
D gene: TRBD2
J gene: TRBJ2-7
clone size: .
CDR3 DNA: TGTGCCATCGGGACTAGCGCCTCCTACGAGCAGTACTTC
CDR3 protein: CAIGTSASYEQYF

V gene: TRBV28
D gene: .
J gene: TRBJ1-1
clone size: medium-sized
CDR3 DNA: TGTGCCAGCAGATTTCCCGTTAGTACTGAAGCTTTCTTT
CDR3 protein: CASRFPVSTEAFF